One and the same sample provided the 16 T cell receptor beta chains below, sequenced in a study of TIL therapy for anti-PD-1-resistant metastatic lung cancer. Documented time point: pre-treatment sample, taken before nivolumab and TIL therapy. Pleural nodules or supraclavicular lymph nodes made up most of the excised metastases sampled. The libraries were made with immunoSEQ v3. Repertoires were generated with immunoSEQ multiplex PCR, while TCRdb's copy carries only in-frame clones and drops some. Seen here are 95,000 or so clones, less than 70% observed once, and the top ten hold over 9.5%. The sample in question was tumor tissue, obtained at baseline. These receptors came from a person aged 25 to 80 with non-small cell lung cancer.

The chain carries TRBV4-1 and TRBJ2-2, with a possible D match to TRBD2 (6 bases). Germline lookup yields CDR1 MGHRA and CDR2 YSYEKL. This CDR3 region has 14 residues. V was trimmed by 2 bases and J by 7 bases, leaving 11 bases between them. The CDR3 nucleotides are TGCGCCAGCAGCCAAAGACTGGGGGGCGGGGAGCTGTTTTTT. Its translation is CASSQRLGGGELFF.

The chain has TRBV6-5 and TRBJ2-1, with 8 bases matching TRBD1. The CDR3 totals 14 residues. The V gene end was trimmed by 2 bases and the J gene end by 8 bases; junction bases not matched to a gene: 5. Germline CDR1 reads MNHEY; CDR2 reads SVGAGI. This CDR3 is CASSYADRADEQFF. CDR3 nucleotides: TGTGCCAGCAGTTACGCGGACAGGGCAGATGAGCAGTTCTTC.

The rearrangement uses TRBV6-5 and TRBJ1-6; D is undetermined. V lost 4 bases and J lost 4, with 8 bases in between. CDR1 MNHEY and CDR2 SVGAGI come from the germline V gene. The CDR3 has 14 amino acids. CDR3 residues: CASSLQSYNSPLHF. In DNA form, the CDR3 reads TGTGCCAGCAGTTTACAGAGTTATAATTCACCCCTCCACTTT.

V gene TRBV5-8 combines with J gene TRBJ2-2; D is tentatively TRBD1 or TRBD2 (5 bases each). The CDR3 is 14 amino acids. CDR1 and CDR2 from the germline V gene are SGHTS and YDEGEE. V was trimmed by 1 base and J by 4 bases, leaving 8 bases between them. The CDR3 spells CASSLWGSTGELFF. In DNA, the CDR3 is TGTGCCAGCAGCTTGTGGGGGTCCACCGGGGAGCTGTTTTTT. Full variable domain (missing parts from reference TRBV5-8 and TRBJ2-2): EAGVTQSPTHLIKTRGQQATLRCSPISGHTSVYWYQQALGLGLQFLLWYDEGEERNRGNFPPRFSGRQFPNYSSELNVNALELEDSALYLCASSLWGSTGELFFGEGSRLTVL.

V usage is TRBV11-2 and J usage is TRBJ2-1, with 8 positions matching TRBD1. The CDR3 runs to 14 residues. Germline CDR1 is SGHAT and CDR2 is FQNNGV. V dropped 8 bases and J dropped 7; count of bases not matched to a gene: 10. CDR3 loop: CASGWGQVWNEQFF. The CDR3 bases are TGTGCCAGCGGCTGGGGACAGGTATGGAATGAGCAGTTCTTC.

This clone was observed a few times. The V gene is TRBV5-1, the J gene TRBJ2-2, with TRBD2 matching 7 bases. The ends lost 4 bases at V and 1 base at J; junction bases unmatched: 7. Looked up from germline, CDR1 is SGHRS and CDR2 is YFSETQ. This CDR3 comprises 16 residues. CDR3 in amino acids: CASSPGVAGNTGELFF. CDR3 nucleotide sequence: TGCGCCAGCAGCCCGGGGGTAGCGGGGAACACCGGGGAGCTGTTTTTT.

This clone is medium-sized (0.01 to 0.1%) in the sample. The chain has TRBV19 and TRBJ1-2; a possible D gene is TRBD1 (6 bases). CDR1 and CDR2 from the germline V gene are LNHDA and SQIVND (reference sequence). Trimming took 10 bases from V and 5 from J, leaving 17 bases between them. The CDR3 is 13 residues long. The CDR3 loop is CANPTGLGYGYTF. For the CDR3, the DNA is TGTGCCAATCCCACAGGGCTCGGGTATGGCTACACCTTC. Using reference TRBV19 and TRBJ1-2 for the parts outside the CDR3, the full variable domain is DGGITQSPKYLFRKEGQNVTLSCEQNLNHDAMYWYRQDPGQGLRLIYYSQIVNDFQKGDIAEGYSVSREKKESFPLTVTSAQKNPTAFYLCANPTGLGYGYTFGSGTRLTVV.

The rearrangement joins TRBV28 to TRBJ1-1, with TRBD1 identical over 9 bases. The CDR3 is made up of 14 amino acids. Germline CDR1 and CDR2: MDHEN and SYDVKM. Trimming removed 5 bases from V and 6 bases from J; junction bases left unmatched: 7. CDR3 sequence (DNA): TGTGCCAGCAGTAACCCGGGACAGGGATCTGAAGCTTTCTTT. Translating it yields CASSNPGQGSEAFF. Full variable domain (outside the CDR3, taken from reference TRBV28 and TRBJ1-1): DVKVTQSSRYLVKRTGEKVFLECVQDMDHENMFWYRQDPGLGLRLIYFSYDVKMKEKGDIPEGYSVSREKKERFSLILESASTNQTSMYLCASSNPGQGSEAFFGQGTRLTVV.

This rearrangement joins TRBV7-9 to TRBJ1-1; D is uncertain. This CDR3 spans 16 amino acids. V lost 5 bases, J lost 0 bases, and 16 bases lay in between. CDR1 is SEHNR, CDR2 FQNEAQ, per germline (reference sequence). As DNA, the CDR3 is TGTGCCAGCAGCACACAGTCCCGAGGGATGAACACTGAAGCTTTCTTT. Its protein product is CASSTQSRGMNTEAFF.

This clone appeared a few times. Since a much larger clone is just one base distant, this may be a read error. V is TRBV9 and J is TRBJ2-6, with D hard to call. The CDR3 has 14 residues. The germline V gene encodes CDR1 SGDLS and CDR2 YYNGEE. V lost 0 bases, J lost 0 bases, and 1 base lay in between. CDR3 nucleotides: TGTGCCAGCAGCGTAGACTCTGGGGCCAACGTCCTGACTTTC. Protein: CASSVDSGANVLTF.

CDR3 DNA: TGTGCCAGCAGTTGGACTTCTAGCTCCTACAATGAGCAGTTCTTC. As protein: CASSWTSSSYNEQFF. This chain links TRBV27 with TRBJ2-1; D possibly corresponds to TRBD2 (5 bases). Trimming took off 4 bases at V and 0 bases at J, with 10 bases between the two ends. Germline assignment: CDR1 MNHEY and CDR2 SMNVEV (reference sequence). The CDR3 runs to 15 residues.

V and J are TRBV28 and TRBJ2-7; possibly TRBD2 for D (6 bases). The V and J ends lost 6 bases and 4 bases respectively, with 13 bases between them. Germline CDR1 and CDR2: MDHEN and SYDVKM. The CDR3 has 13 amino acids. The CDR3 DNA follows: TGTGCCAGCAGACGGACTACACTTTACGAGCAGTACTTC. This gives the protein CASRRTTLYEQYF.

This chain links TRBV7-6 with TRBJ2-7; perhaps D is TRBD1 or TRBD2 (5 bases each). V lost 5 bases and J lost 6, with 20 bases in between. Per germline, CDR1 SGHVS and CDR2 FNYEAQ. This CDR3 is built from 15 residues. CDR3 protein: CASSPRGAAPFEQYF. The CDR3 coding sequence is TGTGCCAGCAGCCCTAGGGGAGCCGCCCCGTTCGAGCAGTACTTC.

CDR3 sequence: CASSYGGQPYEQYF. CDR3 nucleotides: TGTGCCAGCAGTTACGGTGGACAGCCCTACGAGCAGTACTTC. The chain employs TRBV6-2 or TRBV6-3 and TRBJ2-7; TRBD1 is a possible D gene (6 bases). V was cut by 2 bases and J by 2 bases, with 10 bases left in between. CDR1 is MNHEY, CDR2 SVGEGT, per germline. The CDR3 covers 14 residues.

The chain carries TRBV24-1 and TRBJ2-3, with D unclear. Germline assignment: CDR1 KGHDR and CDR2 SFDVKD. V lost 10 bases and J 1 base, leaving 14 bases between the germline ends. This CDR3 spans 14 amino acids. The CDR3 is CATRKGAGTDTQYF. The CDR3 bases are TGTGCCACGAGGAAAGGAGCTGGCACAGATACGCAGTATTTT.

This CDR3 is CACVVENEKLFF. CDR3 in DNA: TGTGCCTGCGTCGTGGAGAATGAAAAACTGTTTTTT. V usage is TRBV30 and J usage is TRBJ1-4; D is ambiguous. From germline, CDR1 is GTSNPN and CDR2 SVGIG (reference sequence). The CDR3 consists of 12 residues. Trimming removed 6 bases at V and 5 bases at J, with 10 bases between.